The clone carrying this T cell receptor beta chain was found once. Its antigen is as yet unknown. The sample is drawn from a study of vaccination and CD4 T cells after COVID-19. Sequencing of cultured CD4+ T cell DNA used the Oncomine TCR Beta short-read assay. TCRdb independently ran MiXCR on the PCR reads; one entry per CDR3 protein. The sample contains some 13,000 distinct CDR3 sequences, around three fifths of which appear only once. Germline CDR1 SNHLY, CDR2 FYNNEI. The CDR3 length is 14 residues. Trimming removed 5 bases from V and 5 bases from J, with 13 bases in between. As for treatment: roughly 11-day PBMC culture with coronavirus spike peptide pools or control peptides (ViraFEST assay).

The clonotype originates from a human donor who had recovered from COVID-19. The sequencing sample was made of CD4+ T cells from blood, cultured in vitro. The chain joins TRBV2 to TRBJ1-5, with a tentative D call TRBD1 (5 bases). The chain's CDR3 is CASSSDRTYQPQHF. The CDR3 coding sequence is TGTGCCAGCAGTAGTGACAGAACCTATCAGCCCCAGCATTTT. The full variable domain, its missing parts supplied by reference TRBV2 and TRBJ1-5, is EPEVTQTPSHQVTQMGQEVILRCVPISNHLYFYWYRQILGQKVEFLVSFYNNEISEKSEIFDDQFSVERPDGSNFTLKIRSTKLEDSAMYFCASSSDRTYQPQHFGDGTRLSIL.